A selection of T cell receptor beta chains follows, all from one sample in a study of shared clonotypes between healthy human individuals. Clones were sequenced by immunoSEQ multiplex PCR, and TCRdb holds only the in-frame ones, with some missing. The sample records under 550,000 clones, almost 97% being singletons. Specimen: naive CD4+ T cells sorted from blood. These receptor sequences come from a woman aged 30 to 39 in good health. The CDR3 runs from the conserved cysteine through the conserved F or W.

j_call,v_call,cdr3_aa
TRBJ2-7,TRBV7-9,CASSSGQGVDEQYF
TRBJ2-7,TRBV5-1,CASSLAGTEAYEQYF
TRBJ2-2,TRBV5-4,CASSLTGSHTGELFF
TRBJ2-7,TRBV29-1,CSVVGTSGRRDEQYF
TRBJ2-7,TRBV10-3,CAISKAVVHEQYF
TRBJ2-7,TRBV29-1,CSVDGGQGYEQYF
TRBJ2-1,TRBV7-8,CASSVLMSYNEQFF
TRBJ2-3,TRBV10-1,CASSPGGPGDTQYF
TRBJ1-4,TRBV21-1,CASTPRDRGRGEKLFF
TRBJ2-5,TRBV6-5,CASSYSTGEQYF